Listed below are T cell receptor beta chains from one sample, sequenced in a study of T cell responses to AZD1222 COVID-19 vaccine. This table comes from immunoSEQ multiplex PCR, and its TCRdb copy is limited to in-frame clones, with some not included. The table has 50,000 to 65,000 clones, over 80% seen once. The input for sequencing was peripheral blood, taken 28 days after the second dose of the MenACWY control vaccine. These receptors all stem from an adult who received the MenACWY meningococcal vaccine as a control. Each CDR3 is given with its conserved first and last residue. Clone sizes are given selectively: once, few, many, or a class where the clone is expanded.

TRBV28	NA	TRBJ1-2	CASSPDTIVGYTF
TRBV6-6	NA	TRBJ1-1	CASSYGGAEAFF
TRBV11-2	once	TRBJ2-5	CASSFLEETQYF
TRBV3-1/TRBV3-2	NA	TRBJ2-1	CASSQDPTGTSGPDNDNEQFF
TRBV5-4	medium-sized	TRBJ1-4	CASSLNRAVNEKLFF
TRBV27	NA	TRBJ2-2	CASSLFSGLAVTGELFF
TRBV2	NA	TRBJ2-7	CASSEQVTYEQYF
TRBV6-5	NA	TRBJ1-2	CASSQRGGPNYGYTF
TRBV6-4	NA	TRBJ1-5	CASSLNHGGPGPQHF
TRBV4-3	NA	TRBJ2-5	CASSRGGLAQETQYF
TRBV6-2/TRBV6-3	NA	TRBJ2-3	CASSWEDTDTQYF
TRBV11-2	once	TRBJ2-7	CASSPPGLAYEQYF
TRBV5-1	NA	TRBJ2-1	CASSYSGRANEQFF
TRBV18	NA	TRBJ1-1	CASSIRLGTEAFF
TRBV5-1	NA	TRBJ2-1	CASSLTPGAIEQFF
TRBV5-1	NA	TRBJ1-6	CASSLELGESSPLHF
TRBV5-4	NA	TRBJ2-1	CASSLDSSFTYEQFF
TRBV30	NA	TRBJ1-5	CAWSVRGQGANQPQHF
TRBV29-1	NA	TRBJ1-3	CSVLDGNTIYF
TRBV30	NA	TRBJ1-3	CAWQTGTSGNTIYF
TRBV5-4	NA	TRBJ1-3	CASSALTGSSGNTIYF
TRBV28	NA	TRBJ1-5	CASKEGDQPQHF
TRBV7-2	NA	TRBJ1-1	CASSLAVQLMNTEAFF
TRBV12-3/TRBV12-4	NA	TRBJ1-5	CASSLTDSQPQHF
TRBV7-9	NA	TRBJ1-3	CASSLVAADPTGSKNTIYF